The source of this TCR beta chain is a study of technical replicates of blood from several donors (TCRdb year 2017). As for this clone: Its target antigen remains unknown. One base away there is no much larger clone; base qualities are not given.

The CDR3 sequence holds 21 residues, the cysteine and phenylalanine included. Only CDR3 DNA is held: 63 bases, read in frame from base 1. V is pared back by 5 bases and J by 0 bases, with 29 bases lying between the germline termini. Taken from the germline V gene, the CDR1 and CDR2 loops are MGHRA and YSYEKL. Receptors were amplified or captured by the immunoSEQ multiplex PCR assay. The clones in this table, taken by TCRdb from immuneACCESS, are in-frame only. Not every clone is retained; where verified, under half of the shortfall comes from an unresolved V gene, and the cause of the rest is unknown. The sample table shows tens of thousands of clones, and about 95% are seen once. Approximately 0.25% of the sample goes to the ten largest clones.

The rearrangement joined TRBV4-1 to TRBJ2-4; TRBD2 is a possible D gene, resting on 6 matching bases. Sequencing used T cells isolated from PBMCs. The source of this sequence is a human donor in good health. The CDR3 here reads CASSKTTGTLMGVIAKNIQYF. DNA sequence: TGCGCCAGCAGCAAAACGACCGGGACTCTCATGGGGGTTATAGCCAAAAACATTCAGTACTTC.